This TCR beta chain is from a study of circulating CD8 cells and anti-PD-1 response in melanoma. Overall study: Of some 13 patients, seven got anti-PD-1 first and six had prior therapy.

Study conclusions and caveats: Clonotype sharing was highest between DPOS and TIGIT subsets. PD-1 and DPOS subsets showed similar, higher clonality than DNEG. Generally, no replicate experiments were performed.

The CDR3 runs to 14 residues. Trimming stripped 5 bases from V and 6 bases from J, with 13 bases between. Per the germline V gene, CDR1 is MDHEN and CDR2 is SYDVKM. Using around 15 ng of total RNA, TCR libraries were made with the QIAseq Immune Repertoire TCR panel. Using its own MiXCR run on the reads, TCRdb lists one record per CDR3 protein. This table has 500 to 700 distinct CDR3 sequences, 6% to 7% appearing once. Sorting of live CD3+CD8+TCRalphabeta+ cells by PD-1 and/or TIGIT gave four subsets. A word on this clonotype: Its specificity is not known. This clone may be a read error of a much larger clone one base away. Since the CDR3 does not end with the conserved phenylalanine or tryptophan, this likely comes from a read error.

The sequencing here drew on CD8+ T cells from PBMCs, taken at baseline or after one month of anti-PD-1 therapy (not recorded which). This chain joins TRBV28 and TRBJ2-2; D gene uncertain. The TCR comes from a human donor with melanoma. In DNA, the CDR3 is TGTGCCAGCAGTCCACCCGACGTGCCCGGGGAGCTGTTTTCT. The encoded protein is CASSPPDVPGELFS.